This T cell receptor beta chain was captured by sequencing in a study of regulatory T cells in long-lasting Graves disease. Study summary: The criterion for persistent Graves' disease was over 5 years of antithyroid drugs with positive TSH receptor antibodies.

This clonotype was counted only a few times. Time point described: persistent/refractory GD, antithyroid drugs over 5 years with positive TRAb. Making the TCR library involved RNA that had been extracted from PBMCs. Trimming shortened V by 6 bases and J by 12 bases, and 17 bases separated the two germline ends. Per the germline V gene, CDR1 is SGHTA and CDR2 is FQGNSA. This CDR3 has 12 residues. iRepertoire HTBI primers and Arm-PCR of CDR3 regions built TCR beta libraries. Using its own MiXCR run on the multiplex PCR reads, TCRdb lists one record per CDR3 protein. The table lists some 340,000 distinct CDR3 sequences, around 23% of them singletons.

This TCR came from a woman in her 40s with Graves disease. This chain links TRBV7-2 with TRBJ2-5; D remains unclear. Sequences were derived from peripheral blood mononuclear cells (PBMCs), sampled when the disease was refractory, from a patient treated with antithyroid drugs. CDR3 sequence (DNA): TGTGCCAGCAGTCTACTGGGGATTAAGGAGTACTTC. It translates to CASSLLGIKEYF.